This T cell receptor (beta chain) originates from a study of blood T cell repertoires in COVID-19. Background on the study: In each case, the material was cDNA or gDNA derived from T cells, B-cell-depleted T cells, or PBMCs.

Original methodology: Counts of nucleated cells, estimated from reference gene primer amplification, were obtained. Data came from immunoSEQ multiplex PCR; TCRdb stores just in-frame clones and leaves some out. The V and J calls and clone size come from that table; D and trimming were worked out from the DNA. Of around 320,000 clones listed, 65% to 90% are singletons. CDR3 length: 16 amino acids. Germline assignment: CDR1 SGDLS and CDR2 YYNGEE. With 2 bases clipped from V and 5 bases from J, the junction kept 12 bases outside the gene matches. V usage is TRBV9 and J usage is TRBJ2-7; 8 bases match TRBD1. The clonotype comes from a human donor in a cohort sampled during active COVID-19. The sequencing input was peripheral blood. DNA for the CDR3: TGTGCCAGCAGCGTTGCCGGGACAGGAAGGATGGACGAGCAGTACTTC. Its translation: CASSVAGTGRMDEQYF.